This TCR beta chain was recorded in a study of blood T cell repertoires in COVID-19. The overall study: Acute-phase and convalescent COVID-19 samples originated in the United States, Italy and Spain. From T cells, B-cell-depleted T cells, or PBMCs came the material, which was cDNA or gDNA.

Individuals drawn from about two dozen US areas were about 18 to 90 years old. Cohort 3 recovered donors had two negative PCRs, clearance, or symptom resolution. The CDR3 runs 15 residues. The V gene's germline CDR1 is SGHTA and CDR2 FQGTGA. V was shortened by 5 bases and J by 0 bases, with 13 bases between the two germline ends. The protocol was immunoSEQ multiplex PCR, while the TCRdb copy is restricted to in-frame clones and leaves out a portion. The sample comprises about 250,000 clones, about 80% of which are singletons, and 3.4% rests with the top ten. The TCR sequence derives from a man aged 45-60 years who had recovered from COVID-19. Sequenced material: PBMCs or T cells enriched from blood (not recorded which). V is TRBV7-3 and J is TRBJ1-2, with a possible D match to TRBD1 (5 bases). CDR3 in DNA: TGTGCCAGCAGCGTGTCTCAGGGTTCTAACTATGGCTACACCTTC. Translated, it gives CASSVSQGSNYGYTF.